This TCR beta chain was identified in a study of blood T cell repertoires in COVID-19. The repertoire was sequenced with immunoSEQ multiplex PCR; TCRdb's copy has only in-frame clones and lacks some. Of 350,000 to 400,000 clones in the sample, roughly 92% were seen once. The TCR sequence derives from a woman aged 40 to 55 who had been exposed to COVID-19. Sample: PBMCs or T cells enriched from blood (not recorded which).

The CDR3 region is CASSLTPGQSSYEQYF. In DNA form, the CDR3 reads TGTGCCAGCAGCTTAACCCCGGGACAAAGCTCCTACGAGCAGTACTTC. The chain recombines TRBV7-3 with TRBJ2-7, with D possibly TRBD1 on 6 matching bases. Trimming took off 0 bases at V and 0 bases at J, with 12 bases between the two ends. Germline V gene sequence: CDR1 SGHTA, CDR2 FQGTGA. This CDR3 has 16 residues. Drawing the rest from reference TRBV7-3 and TRBJ2-7, the complete variable domain is GAGVSQTPSNKVTEKGKYVELRCDPISGHTALYWYRQSLGQGPEFLIYFQGTGAADDSGLPNDRFFAVRPEGSVSTLKIQRTERGDSAVYLCASSLTPGQSSYEQYFGPGTRLTVT.